This T cell receptor beta chain was retrieved from a study of T-cell reconstitution after alpha-beta-depleted transplantation in children. On this clonotype: Its specificity is not known.

Unique molecular identifiers were used to barcode this TCRbeta library. TCRdb used MiXCR to reprocess the PCR reads, holding one entry per CDR3 protein. Of about 1,000,000 distinct CDR3 sequences in the sample, about 29% were seen once. Overall study findings and caveats: It was newly produced T cells that mostly accounted for T-cell counts and diversity one year after transplant. Several hundred expanded graft clones reportedly were the source of alpha-beta T cells about two months after transplant. The high TCRbeta diversity at day 60 in some patients came from surviving recipient T cells and thymic progenitors.

Germline trimming cut 0 bases from V and 5 bases from J; bases unmatched to any gene: 9. CDR3 length: 16 residues. From germline, CDR1 is SGHRS and CDR2 YFSETQ. This receptor was obtained from a boy in the first two years of life who had a stem cell transplant for SCID, so the T cells may come from the graft donor. The input for sequencing was PBMCs, mostly from graft donor cells, taken 360 days after TCRalphabeta/CD19-depleted stem cell transplant. V gene TRBV5-1 combines with J gene TRBJ1-1, with 8 nucleotides matching TRBD1. In DNA, the CDR3 is TGCGCCAGCAGCTTGGACCCCGACAGGGGTCGTACTGAAGCTTTCTTT. This gives the protein CASSLDPDRGRTEAFF.